What follows are 22 T cell receptor beta chains derived from one specimen sequenced in a study of glioma-infiltrating T cells. TCR alpha and beta CDR3 regions were amplified from RNA using iRepertoire nested multiplex PCR. TCRdb passed the multiplex PCR reads through MiXCR, listing each CDR3 protein once. Found here are about 130,000 distinct CDR3 sequences, approximately 24% of them singletons; the top ten hold approximately 26%. Source material: glioma tissue, nonneoplastic brain tissue, or PBMCs (not recorded which). Receptor source: a human donor with low-grade glioma or glioblastoma, undergoing nonglioma brain surgery, or in good health (not recorded which).

This rearrangement joins TRBV19 to TRBJ1-5; 10 positions agree with TRBD1. V trimming: 7 bases; J trimming: 5 bases; junction bases outside the gene matches: 11. This CDR3 region has 16 residues. From germline, CDR1 is LNHDA and CDR2 SQIVND (reference sequence). CDR3 nucleotides: TGTGCCAGTACGTGGCTAGACGGGACAGGGGATCAGCCCCAGCATTTT. Translation: CASTWLDGTGDQPQHF.

A few counts support this clonotype. V usage is TRBV7-3 and J usage is TRBJ2-2; 10 positions agree with TRBD2. V was clipped by 5 bases and J by 4 bases; unmatched bases: 4. Germline assignment: CDR1 SGHTA and CDR2 FQGTGA. This CDR3 contains 15 residues. CDR3 in DNA: TGTGCCAGCAGCCCTAGCGGGGGAACCACCGGGGAGCTGTTTTTT. Translation gives CASSPSGGTTGELFF.

The V gene is TRBV6-1, the J gene TRBJ2-3; no firm D call. The germline V and J ends were trimmed by 7 bases and 1 base, with 15 bases remaining between them. Per the germline V gene, CDR1 is MNHNS and CDR2 is SASEGT. This CDR3 region has 15 residues. CDR3 nucleotides: TGTGCCAGCAACCCAATCACAGAGGGCACAGATACGCAGTATTTT. Protein sequence: CASNPITEGTDTQYF.

Points on this clonotype: Being one base from a much bigger clone, this may be a read error. This sequence joins TRBV7-2 and TRBJ1-4, with D possibly matching TRBD1 (5 bases). This CDR3 is 16 amino acids long. Per germline, CDR1 SGHTA and CDR2 FQGNSA. CDR3 sequence: CASRSMGPNRDEKLFF. The CDR3 DNA reads as TGCGCCAGCAGATCTATGGGACCAAATCGGGATGAAAAACTGTTTTTT.

This sequence joins TRBV5-5 and TRBJ1-1; D gene unclear. The germline V gene encodes CDR1 SGHKS and CDR2 YYEKEE (reference sequence). V lost 1 base and J 4 bases, leaving 5 bases between the germline ends. There are 12 residues in the CDR3. For the CDR3, the DNA is TGTGCCAGCAGCTTGCAGATCACTGAAGCTTTCTTT. Amino acid sequence: CASSLQITEAFF.

The CDR3 DNA reads TGTGTTAGCTCATCACATCAAGGAACCAACGGGCCCCAGCATTTT. It yields the protein CVSSSHQGTNGPQHF. The rearrangement joins TRBV18 to TRBJ1-5; D ambiguous. Germline-derived CDR1 and CDR2 are KGHSH and LQKENI. The CDR3 covers 15 residues.

This clonotype came up many times. V gene TRBV6-6 combines with J gene TRBJ2-7; TRBD1 matches 7 bases. The trim removed 0 bases at V and 5 bases at J, leaving 10 bases unmatched. The CDR3 spans 16 residues. Germline values: CDR1 MNHNY, CDR2 SVGAGI (reference sequence). The CDR3 DNA sequence: TGTGCCAGCAGTTACTCGAAGGGGGCAGGTCCCAACGAGCAGTACGTC. It translates to CASSYSKGAGPNEQYV.

This chain joins TRBV24-1 and TRBJ1-2; the D is unclear. Germline V gives CDR1 KGHDR, CDR2 SFDVKD. The V end lost 2 bases, the J end lost 8 bases, and 8 bases lay between the germline ends. The CDR3 has 12 amino acids. CDR3 sequence (DNA): TGTGCCACCAGTGATTGGGTTGGCGGCTACACCTTC. It encodes CATSDWVGGYTF.

This clonotype appeared many times. The V gene is TRBV6-6, the J gene TRBJ2-5, with TRBD1 identical over 10 bases. The CDR3 extends over 17 amino acids. V was pared by 0 bases and J by 3 bases, with 7 bases of the junction left unmatched. The V gene's germline CDR1 is MNHNY and CDR2 SVGAGI (reference sequence). Here the CDR3 reads CASSYSPTGTGEETQYF. In nucleotides, the CDR3 is TGTGCCAGCAGTTACTCACCAACCGGGACAGGGGAAGAGACCCAGTACTTC.

The table lists this clonotype with many counts. V and J are TRBV7-3 and TRBJ2-6, with D perhaps TRBD1 (5 bases). Germline V CDR1 and CDR2: SGHTA, FQGTGA. This CDR3 is 19 amino acids long. V was trimmed by 2 bases and J by 0 bases, leaving 17 bases between them. In DNA, the CDR3 is TGTGCCAGCAGCTTATTCTCTATCGGCAGGGCCTCTGGGGCCAACGTCCTGACTTTC. Protein: CASSLFSIGRASGANVLTF.

The CDR3 spells CASRASSGGTDTQYF. As DNA, the CDR3 is TGTGCCAGCAGGGCCAGTAGCGGGGGCACAGATACGCAGTATTTT. The chain couples TRBV2 to TRBJ2-3, with 8 bases lining up with TRBD2. This CDR3 has 15 residues. Per the germline V gene, CDR1 is SNHLY and CDR2 is FYNNEI. The V and J ends lost 6 bases and 1 base, in that order; junction bases with no gene match: 6.

CDR3 amino acids: CAIREEADTQYF. CDR3 coding DNA: TGTGCCATCAGGGAGGAAGCGGATACGCAGTATTTT. This sequence joins TRBV10-3 and TRBJ2-3; D perhaps matches TRBD2 (5 bases). V was trimmed by 6 bases and J by 6 bases, leaving 10 bases between them. This CDR3 is built from 12 residues. Germline CDR1 reads ENHRY; CDR2 reads SYGVKD.

As regards this clonotype: This may arise from a read error, as a much more abundant clone is one base away. V is TRBV6-1 and J is TRBJ1-1; D uncertain. Germline V lookup: CDR1 MNHNS, CDR2 SASEGT. With 9 bases removed from V and 12 bases from J, the gap between germline ends came to 20 bases. The CDR3 length is 12 residues. The CDR3 DNA is TGTGCCAGAAGTCCCCGGTATACAGAGACTTTCTTT. This codes for CARSPRYTETFF.

The CDR3 DNA is TGCAGCGTTGGGGACGTTATAAATACGCAGTATTTT. Its protein is CSVGDVINTQYF. The gene calls are TRBV29-1 and TRBJ2-3, with D possibly called TRBD1 or TRBD2 (5 bases each). CDR1 and CDR2 from the germline V gene are SQVTM and ANQGSEA. This CDR3 is built from 12 residues. Trimming took 4 bases from V and 7 from J, leaving 12 bases between them.

V is TRBV29-1 and J is TRBJ2-5; possibly TRBD1 or TRBD2 for D (5 bases each). This CDR3 has 12 residues. The germline V gene has CDR1 SQVTM and CDR2 ANQGSEA. V was pared by 6 bases and J by 4 bases, with 12 bases between. The CDR3 sequence is CSVEGRGETQYF. In DNA form, the CDR3 reads TGCAGCGTCGAGGGGCGCGGAGAGACCCAGTACTTC.

The sample holds one count of this clonotype. The final CDR3 position lacks the conserved phenylalanine or tryptophan, pointing to a likely read error. The DNA is left out, because the CDR3 cannot be placed on it with certainty; the CDR3 is given as TCRdb lists it. V is TRBV19 and J is TRBJ1-1; the DNA was not compared with TRBD1, the D call given in the table. Germline V gives CDR1 LNHDA, CDR2 SQIVND (reference sequence). The CDR3 is 11 residues long, counting both termini. The CDR3 is CASSMGAGKVL.

This clonotype was seen only a few times. The V call is TRBV7-9, the J call TRBJ2-4; a weak D match, TRBD1 (6 bases). In germline, CDR1 is SEHNR, CDR2 FQNEAQ (reference sequence). V was cut by 5 bases and J by 0 bases, with 14 bases left in between. The CDR3 has 16 residues. The CDR3 reads CASSRDRNLAKNIQYF. Here the CDR3 DNA reads TGTGCCAGCAGCCGCGACAGGAATCTAGCCAAAAACATTCAGTACTTC.

In DNA, the CDR3 is TGCAGCTTTGGGGGAATGAACACTGAAGCTTTCTTT. It yields the protein CSFGGMNTEAFF. The rearrangement links TRBV29-1 to TRBJ1-1; D perhaps matches TRBD1 (5 bases). From germline, CDR1 is SQVTM and CDR2 ANQGSEA. The CDR3 is 12 amino acids. Trimming left V 8 bases short and J 0 bases short, with 10 bases between.

Ten or more counts support this clonotype. Written as DNA, the CDR3 is TGCAGTGCTAGGAGGGGGGGTAGCAATCAGCCCCAGCATTTT. Its protein product is CSARRGGSNQPQHF. The chain has TRBV20-1 and TRBJ1-5; D is possibly TRBD1 (6 bases). The length of the CDR3 is 14 residues. V shed 3 bases and J shed 0 bases, with 9 bases lying between them. Germline CDR1 reads DFQATT; CDR2 reads SNEGSKA (reference sequence).

This clonotype was detected a few times. In nucleotides, the CDR3 is TGTGCCAGCAGCCGGGGGGGCCGGGATACGCAGTATTTT. Residues: CASSRGGRDTQYF. The V and J genes are TRBV14 and TRBJ2-3, with TRBD2 as a possible D gene (7 bases). CDR3 length: 13 residues. Trimming cost V 4 bases and J 6 bases, with 11 bases left between them. Per the germline V gene, CDR1 is SGHDN and CDR2 is FVKESK.

This clonotype was detected ten times or more. This rearrangement joins TRBV27 to TRBJ2-1, with D unresolved. CDR1 is MNHEY, CDR2 SMNVEV, per germline (reference sequence). The V and J ends lost 2 bases and 4 bases respectively, with 6 bases between them. The CDR3 consists of 13 residues. CDR3 nucleotide sequence: TGTGCCAGCAGTTTAATTGGTTACAATGAGCAGTTCTTC. Amino acid sequence: CASSLIGYNEQFF.

The chain links TRBV10-3 to TRBJ2-3, with 9 bases lining up with TRBD1. The CDR3 runs to 16 residues. Per germline, CDR1 ENHRY and CDR2 SYGVKD. Trimming at V came to 2 bases and at J to 4 bases, leaving 7 bases not matched to a gene. DNA of the CDR3: TGTGCCATCAGTGAGCCGGGACAGGGAGTTCCAGATACGCAGTATTTT. As protein: CAISEPGQGVPDTQYF.